The clone carrying this TCR beta chain was observed many times. As yet, its antigen is unknown. This record comes from a study of CD8 T cells in ankylosing spondylitis. The germline V gene has CDR1 SGHRS and CDR2 YFSETQ. The CDR3 spans 16 residues. With 4 bases clipped from V and 0 bases from J, the junction kept 4 bases outside the gene matches. Quantitative 5'-RACE with molecular barcodes was used to make the TCR beta libraries. TCRdb independently ran MiXCR on the 5' RACE reads; one entry per CDR3 protein. The table includes 200,000 or so distinct CDR3 sequences, 15% to 20% detected once. Study observations and caveats: A TCR beta motif of roughly 8 highly homologous variants appeared characteristic of ankylosing spondylitis blood. Researchers report that disease-linked clones proved CD8+ and relatively rare in peripheral blood.

The sequenced material came from blood, either unsorted or a sorted T cell fraction (not recorded which). This receptor was taken from a male donor under 30 with ankylosing spondylitis or in good health (not recorded which). This chain connects TRBV5-1 to TRBJ2-6; the match to TRBD1 covers 7 bases. CDR3 nucleotide sequence: TGCGCCAGCAGCCCGGGACAGCCCTCTGGGGCCAACGTCCTGACTTTC. Its protein product is CASSPGQPSGANVLTF.